This T cell receptor (beta chain) was captured by sequencing in a study of T cells after posttransplantation cyclophosphamide. Control samples came 1 year after myeloablative marrow transplants with methotrexate plus calcineurin inhibitor. Produced via immunoSEQ multiplex PCR; TCRdb's table is partial and in-frame only. This table holds about 20,000 clones, 80% to 90% found once. Germline CDR1 reads ENHRY; CDR2 reads SYGVKD. The ends were cut back, 6 bases at V and 4 bases at J, with 9 bases in the middle. There are 13 residues in the CDR3. This sequence originates from a female patient aged 25-40 years who received an allogeneic stem cell transplant from an unrelated donor, was CMV-positive, and had acute and chronic GVHD. Some T cells may have come from the graft donor. The input for sequencing was PBMCs, taken 359 days after allogeneic stem cell transplant with calcineurin inhibitor and methotrexate. The chain joins TRBV10-3 to TRBJ2-2, with a weak D call TRBD2 (6 bases). In nucleotides, the CDR3 is TGTGCCATCAGAGGACTAACCACCGGGGAGCTGTTTTTT. Translating gives CAIRGLTTGELFF.